A selection of T cell receptor beta chains follows, all from one sample in a study of shared clonotypes between healthy human individuals. Produced via immunoSEQ multiplex PCR; TCRdb's table is partial and in-frame only. The sample lists around 2,000,000 clones, around 96% occurring once. Material for sequencing was naive CD8+ T cells sorted from blood. The source of these receptors is a man aged 18 to 29 in good health. Both conserved end residues are part of each CDR3. Fields, in order: CDR3 protein, CDR3 DNA, clone size, V gene, D gene, J gene. D genes are given only for firm matches. Some rows mark clone size as missing; the rest say once, few, many or name a class of expanded clone.

CDR3aa: CASSDRDRGLGETQYF
CDR3nt: TGTGCCAGCAGCGACCGGGACAGGGGGCTCGGGGAGACCCAGTACTTC
abundance: .
v_gene: TRBV7-2
d_gene: TRBD1
j_gene: TRBJ2-5

CDR3aa: CSVEDVAGGYNEQFF
CDR3nt: TGCAGCGTTGAAGATGTAGCGGGGGGCTACAATGAGCAGTTCTTC
abundance: .
v_gene: TRBV29-1
d_gene: TRBD2
j_gene: TRBJ2-1

CDR3aa: CASSLEAGPGTYEQYF
CDR3nt: TGTGCCAGCAGCTTAGAGGCAGGGCCTGGAACCTACGAGCAGTACTTC
abundance: once
v_gene: TRBV7-8
d_gene: .
j_gene: TRBJ2-7

CDR3aa: CASSLIFLGSGEIEQFF
CDR3nt: TGTGCCAGCAGCTTAATATTCCTGGGGTCCGGAGAAATAGAGCAGTTCTTC
abundance: .
v_gene: TRBV7-8
d_gene: .
j_gene: TRBJ2-1

CDR3aa: CASSIVTALFTEAFF
CDR3nt: TGTGCCAGCAGTATCGTGACAGCGTTGTTCACTGAAGCTTTCTTT
abundance: .
v_gene: TRBV27
d_gene: .
j_gene: TRBJ1-1

CDR3aa: CASSLGDSQQYF
CDR3nt: TGTGCCAGCAGCTTGGGGGACAGCCAGCAGTACTTC
abundance: .
v_gene: TRBV7-8
d_gene: TRBD1
j_gene: TRBJ2-7

CDR3aa: CAWSVLFGQGDLGYTF
CDR3nt: TGTGCCTGGAGTGTACTTTTTGGGCAGGGGGACCTTGGCTACACCTTC
abundance: .
v_gene: TRBV30
d_gene: TRBD1
j_gene: TRBJ1-2

CDR3aa: CASSLISLAGELNTGELFF
CDR3nt: TGTGCCAGCAGCTTAATTTCGCTAGCGGGAGAGCTGAACACCGGGGAGCTGTTTTTT
abundance: .
v_gene: TRBV7-2
d_gene: TRBD2
j_gene: TRBJ2-2

CDR3aa: CASSSPSSERAELTDTQYF
CDR3nt: TGTGCCAGCAGTTCCCCTTCCAGCGAGCGGGCGGAGCTCACAGATACGCAGTATTTT
abundance: .
v_gene: TRBV27
d_gene: .
j_gene: TRBJ2-3

CDR3aa: CASSSNQPPYNEQFF
CDR3nt: TGTGCCAGCAGCTCAAATCAACCCCCTTACAATGAGCAGTTCTTC
abundance: .
v_gene: TRBV13
d_gene: .
j_gene: TRBJ2-1

CDR3aa: CARPMECSYEQYF
CDR3nt: TGTGCCCGCCCGATGGAGTGCTCCTACGAGCAGTACTTC
abundance: .
v_gene: TRBV6-4
d_gene: .
j_gene: TRBJ2-7

CDR3aa: CASSQSVREAFF
CDR3nt: TGCGCCAGCAGTCAATCGGTCCGCGAAGCTTTCTTT
abundance: .
v_gene: TRBV23-1
d_gene: .
j_gene: TRBJ1-1

CDR3aa: CASSQFSGGAHEQYF
CDR3nt: TGTGCCAGCTCACAATTTAGCGGGGGGGCCCACGAGCAGTACTTC
abundance: .
v_gene: TRBV27
d_gene: TRBD2
j_gene: TRBJ2-7

CDR3aa: CAISEGGGTEAFF
CDR3nt: TGTGCCATCAGTGAGGGGGGTGGCACTGAAGCTTTCTTT
abundance: once
v_gene: TRBV10-3
d_gene: .
j_gene: TRBJ1-1

CDR3aa: CASSYSTAGVREQYF
CDR3nt: TGTGCCAGCAGTTACTCGACCGCGGGAGTTAGGGAGCAGTACTTC
abundance: .
v_gene: TRBV6-5
d_gene: TRBD2
j_gene: TRBJ2-7

CDR3aa: CASSLSSPPATTEQYF
CDR3nt: TGTGCCAGCAGTTTATCCAGTCCACCCGCAACTACCGAGCAGTACTTC
abundance: .
v_gene: TRBV27
d_gene: .
j_gene: TRBJ2-7

CDR3aa: CASSFFPGQSNEQYF
CDR3nt: TGCGCCAGCAGCTTCTTTCCGGGACAGAGCAACGAGCAGTACTTC
abundance: few
v_gene: TRBV5-1
d_gene: TRBD1
j_gene: TRBJ2-7

CDR3aa: CASSPGLLYEQYF
CDR3nt: TGCGCCAGCAGCCCCGGACTCCTCTACGAGCAGTACTTC
abundance: .
v_gene: TRBV4-1
d_gene: .
j_gene: TRBJ2-7

CDR3aa: CASSPGVGSGANVLTF
CDR3nt: TGTGCCAGCAGCCCAGGCGTGGGCTCTGGGGCCAACGTCCTGACTTTC
abundance: .
v_gene: TRBV28
d_gene: .
j_gene: TRBJ2-6

CDR3aa: CASSWTGGTTEAFF
CDR3nt: TGTGCCAGCAGCTGGACAGGGGGTACCACTGAAGCTTTCTTT
abundance: .
v_gene: TRBV7-9
d_gene: TRBD1
j_gene: TRBJ1-1

CDR3aa: CASLRQGVCNQPQHF
CDR3nt: TGTGCCAGCCTCAGACAGGGTGTGTGCAATCAGCCCCAGCATTTT
abundance: .
v_gene: TRBV27
d_gene: TRBD1
j_gene: TRBJ1-5

CDR3aa: CASSSRLAEQETQYF
CDR3nt: TGTGCCAGCAGCTCACGACTAGCGGAGCAAGAGACCCAGTACTTC
abundance: once
v_gene: TRBV13
d_gene: TRBD2
j_gene: TRBJ2-5

CDR3aa: CSVEGNRWAFF
CDR3nt: TGCAGCGTTGAAGGGAACAGATGGGCTTTCTTT
abundance: .
v_gene: TRBV29-1
d_gene: .
j_gene: TRBJ1-1

CDR3aa: CASSLDRGAAGHSYEQYF
CDR3nt: TGTGCCAGCAGCTTAGATAGGGGTGCAGCGGGACACTCCTACGAGCAGTACTTC
abundance: .
v_gene: TRBV11-2
d_gene: .
j_gene: TRBJ2-7

CDR3aa: CASSQDRGLVYNEQFF
CDR3nt: TGTGCCAGCAGCCAGGACAGGGGGCTGGTCTACAATGAGCAGTTCTTC
abundance: once
v_gene: TRBV11-2
d_gene: TRBD1
j_gene: TRBJ2-1

CDR3aa: CASSLGGNLGLGVGDTQYF
CDR3nt: TGTGCCAGCAGCTTAGGGGGTAATCTCGGCCTCGGGGTTGGAGATACGCAGTATTTT
abundance: .
v_gene: TRBV7-2
d_gene: .
j_gene: TRBJ2-3

CDR3aa: CASSESHTTDTQYF
CDR3nt: TGCGCCAGCAGTGAGTCTCACACCACAGATACGCAGTATTTT
abundance: .
v_gene: TRBV10-1
d_gene: .
j_gene: TRBJ2-3

CDR3aa: CASSFTSGDEQYF
CDR3nt: TGTGCCAGCAGTTTTACCAGCGGAGACGAGCAGTACTTC
abundance: once
v_gene: TRBV6-5
d_gene: .
j_gene: TRBJ2-7

CDR3aa: CASSRTPDIPAGELFF
CDR3nt: TGTGCTAGCAGCCGGACCCCCGACATTCCCGCCGGGGAGCTGTTTTTT
abundance: .
v_gene: TRBV7-7
d_gene: .
j_gene: TRBJ2-2

CDR3aa: CASSSNRVRQEKLFF
CDR3nt: TGTGCCAGCAGTTCGAACAGGGTGAGGCAGGAAAAACTGTTTTTT
abundance: once
v_gene: TRBV7-9
d_gene: .
j_gene: TRBJ1-4

CDR3aa: CASSIIAGANTGELFF
CDR3nt: TGTGCCAGTAGTATTATAGCGGGTGCGAACACCGGGGAGCTGTTTTTT
abundance: .
v_gene: TRBV19
d_gene: TRBD2
j_gene: TRBJ2-2

CDR3aa: CASSLDSQETQYF
CDR3nt: TGTGCCAGCAGTTTAGACAGCCAAGAGACCCAGTACTTC
abundance: .
v_gene: TRBV27
d_gene: .
j_gene: TRBJ2-5

CDR3aa: CASSLSSSTYGYTF
CDR3nt: TGTGCCAGCAGTTTATCGTCCTCCACCTATGGCTACACCTTC
abundance: .
v_gene: TRBV28
d_gene: .
j_gene: TRBJ1-2

CDR3aa: CASSLGDRGRLF
CDR3nt: TGTGCCAGCAGCTTAGGGGACAGGGGCCGTCTCTTC
abundance: .
v_gene: TRBV7-8
d_gene: TRBD1
j_gene: TRBJ2-7

CDR3aa: CASSAGERGSYEQYF
CDR3nt: TGCGCCAGCAGCGCCGGGGAGAGAGGATCCTACGAGCAGTACTTC
abundance: .
v_gene: TRBV4-1
d_gene: .
j_gene: TRBJ2-7

CDR3aa: CAIRPAGGIYEQYF
CDR3nt: TGTGCCATCAGACCAGCGGGAGGGATTTACGAGCAGTACTTC
abundance: .
v_gene: TRBV10-3
d_gene: TRBD2
j_gene: TRBJ2-7

CDR3aa: CASSSGPHPNNEQFF
CDR3nt: TGTGCCAGCAGTTCCGGGCCGCACCCAAACAATGAGCAGTTCTTC
abundance: .
v_gene: TRBV27
d_gene: .
j_gene: TRBJ2-1

CDR3aa: CASSGPRDEQYF
CDR3nt: TGTGCCAGCAGCGGGCCTCGTGACGAGCAGTACTTC
abundance: .
v_gene: TRBV13
d_gene: .
j_gene: TRBJ2-7